This T cell receptor (beta chain) is drawn from a study of T cell clonotyping in hematopoietic cell transplantation. CDR3 size: 15 residues. The germline V and J ends were trimmed by 3 bases and 4 bases, with 13 bases remaining between them. The germline V gene encodes CDR1 SGHNT and CDR2 YENEEA. Here immunoSEQ multiplex PCR was the method, and the copy in TCRdb shows in-frame clones only, minus some. The sample holds more than 9,000 clones, 80% to 95% seen once. This chain joins TRBV11-3 and TRBJ2-1, with no clear D. The sequenced sample was peripheral blood mononuclear cells. This receptor was taken from a woman between 50 and 59 years old in good health. Some clones in this sample may be carry-over from other donors' samples. The CDR3 bases are TGTGCCAGCAGCTTGGATCCGTCTGGGTACAATGAGCAGTTCTTC. Translated: CASSLDPSGYNEQFF.